This T cell receptor (beta chain) is from a study of regulatory T cells in long-lasting Graves disease. Study-wide findings and caveats: Limited sample numbers may have lowered accuracy.

The germline gives CDR1 SGHAT, CDR2 FQNNGV. This CDR3 has 16 amino acids. V lost 5 bases to trimming and J lost 7 bases, with 20 bases between them. Time point given: persistent/refractory GD, antithyroid drugs over 5 years with positive TRAb. PBMCs were the source of the RNA used for TCR sequencing. Enrollment of patients was through an endocrinology department in Xi'an, China. EDTA tubes received approximately 10 milliliters of collected peripheral blood. Both iRepertoire HTBI primers and Arm-PCR of CDR3 regions were used to build the TCR beta libraries. TCRdb re-derived calls from the multiplex PCR reads in MiXCR, one entry per CDR3 protein. The table has hundreds of thousands of distinct CDR3 sequences, 21% seen once. On this clonotype: Its antigen is still unknown.

The chain recombines TRBV11-2 with TRBJ2-2; D may be TRBD1 or TRBD2 (5 bases each). This receptor was identified in a female donor with Graves disease. The material sequenced was peripheral blood mononuclear cells (PBMCs), taken when the disease was refractory, from a patient treated with antithyroid drugs. The CDR3 loop reads CASSPRLALDIGELFF. The CDR3 DNA reads TGTGCCAGCAGCCCTCGCCTAGCCCTGGACATCGGGGAGCTGTTTTTT.